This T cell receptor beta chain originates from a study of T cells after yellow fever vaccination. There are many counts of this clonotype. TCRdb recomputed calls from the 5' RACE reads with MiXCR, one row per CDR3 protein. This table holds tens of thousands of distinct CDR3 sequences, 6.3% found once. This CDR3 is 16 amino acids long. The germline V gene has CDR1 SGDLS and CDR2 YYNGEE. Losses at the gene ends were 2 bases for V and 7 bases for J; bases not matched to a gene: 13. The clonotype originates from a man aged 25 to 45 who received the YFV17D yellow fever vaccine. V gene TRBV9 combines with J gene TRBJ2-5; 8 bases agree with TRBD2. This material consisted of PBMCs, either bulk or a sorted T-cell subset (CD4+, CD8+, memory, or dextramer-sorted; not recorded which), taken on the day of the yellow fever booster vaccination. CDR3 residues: CASSVRGDWSGGTQYF. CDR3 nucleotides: TGTGCCAGCAGCGTGCGGGGGGACTGGAGCGGCGGGACCCAGTACTTC.